The following is a T cell receptor (beta chain) sequence with its context. The entry originates in a study of shared clonotypes between healthy human individuals. At the level of the study: Used for every donor were three CD4 naive, three CD4 memory, two CD8 naive and one CD8 memory plate.

The CDR3 contains 13 residues. Germline loops: CDR1 LNHDA, CDR2 SQIVND (reference sequence). V lost 6 bases and J lost 2, with 10 bases in between. Sequencing used immunoSEQ multiplex PCR; TCRdb keeps in-frame clones, though not all of them. The data contain a few million clones, roughly nine tenths of them singletons. V is TRBV19 and J is TRBJ1-1; D is uncertain. Source material: naive CD4+ T cells sorted from blood. Subset of the sample: CD45RA+ positively selected. The origin of this receptor is a man between 18 and 35 years old in good health. The CDR3 nucleotides read TGTGCCAGTAGCACTAATACAAACACTGAAGCTTTCTTT. Translation: CASSTNTNTEAFF.